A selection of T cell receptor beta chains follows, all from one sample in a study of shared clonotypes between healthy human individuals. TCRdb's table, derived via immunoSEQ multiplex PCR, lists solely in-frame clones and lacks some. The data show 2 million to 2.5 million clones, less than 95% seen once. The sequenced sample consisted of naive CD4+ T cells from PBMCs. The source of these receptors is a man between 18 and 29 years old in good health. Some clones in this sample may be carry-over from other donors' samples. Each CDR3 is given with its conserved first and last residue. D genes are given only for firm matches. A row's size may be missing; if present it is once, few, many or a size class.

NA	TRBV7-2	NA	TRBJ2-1	TGTGCCAGCAGCTTAGCAGGGACTGGGGGCCTTGGGCAGTTCTTC	CASSLAGTGGLGQFF
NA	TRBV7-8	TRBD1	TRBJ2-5	TGTGCCAGCTGGAGGACAGGGTCCCAAGAGACCCAGTACTTC	CASWRTGSQETQYF
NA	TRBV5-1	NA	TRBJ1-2	TGCGCCAGCAGCTTGGTTGGGGGGGCAAGACTCGACTATGGCTACACCTTC	CASSLVGGARLDYGYTF
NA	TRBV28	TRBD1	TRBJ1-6	TGTGCCAGCACCCCGGGACAGGGTAATTCACCCCTCCACTTT	CASTPGQGNSPLHF
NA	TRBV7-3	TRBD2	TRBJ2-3	TGTGCCAGCAGCCCAGGGACTACCACAGATACGCAGTATTTT	CASSPGTTTDTQYF
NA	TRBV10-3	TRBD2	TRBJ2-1	TGTGCCATCAGGGCTAGCGGGGGTAACAATGAGCAGTTCTTC	CAIRASGGNNEQFF
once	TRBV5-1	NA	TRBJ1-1	TGCGCCAGCAGCTTTACCAGAGGGAGCACTGAAGCTTTCTTT	CASSFTRGSTEAFF
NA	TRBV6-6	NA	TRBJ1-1	TGTGCCAGCAGTGGTTGGGGGGGCTCGACTGAAGCTTTCTTT	CASSGWGGSTEAFF
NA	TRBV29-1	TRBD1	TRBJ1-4	TGCAGCGCCCGTCAGGGGGGAACTAATGAAAAACTGTTTTTT	CSARQGGTNEKLFF
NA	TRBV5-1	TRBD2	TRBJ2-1	TGCGCCAGCCGGGACTACGAATACAATGAGCAGTTCTTC	CASRDYEYNEQFF
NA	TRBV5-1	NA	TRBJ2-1	TGCGCCAGCAGCTCGCGTCCCAACAATGAGCAGTTCTTC	CASSSRPNNEQFF
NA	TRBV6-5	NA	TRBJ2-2	TGTGCCAGCAGTTACACACAGGGATACACCGGGGAGCTGTTTTTT	CASSYTQGYTGELFF
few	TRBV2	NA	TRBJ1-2	TGTGCCAGCGGTGCGTCCTATGGCTACACCTTC	CASGASYGYTF
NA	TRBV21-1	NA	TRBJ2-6	TGTGCCAGCAGGCCGGGACAGGGCCCCTCTGGGGCCAACGTCCTGACTTTC	CASRPGQGPSGANVLTF
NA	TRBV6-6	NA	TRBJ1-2	TGTGCCAGCAGTTACTCGAGGGGTTCGGGCTATGGCTACACCTTC	CASSYSRGSGYGYTF
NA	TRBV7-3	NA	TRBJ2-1	TGTGCCAGCAGCATCGAACCGGGACTTCTCAAGTTCTTC	CASSIEPGLLKFF
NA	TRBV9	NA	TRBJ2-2	TGTGCCAGCGGCCGCGGAATCGGGGAGCTGTTTTTT	CASGRGIGELFF
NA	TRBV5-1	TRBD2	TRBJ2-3	TGCGCCAGCAGCTCGTTACCCGGGACTAACACAGATACGCAGTATTTT	CASSSLPGTNTDTQYF
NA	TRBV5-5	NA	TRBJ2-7	TGTGCCAGCAGCTTGGCTCAGGTATTCTGGGAGCAGTACTTC	CASSLAQVFWEQYF
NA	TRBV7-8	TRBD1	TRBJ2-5	TGTGCCAGCAGCCCCTCCGGGACAGGGGGCCAAGAGACCCAGTACTTC	CASSPSGTGGQETQYF
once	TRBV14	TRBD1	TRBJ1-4	TGTGCCAGCAGCCAGTCTCGGACAGGGAGGGCCACTAATGAAAAACTGTTTTTT	CASSQSRTGRATNEKLFF
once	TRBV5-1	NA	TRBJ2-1	TGCGCCAGCAGCTTGGAGGCGGATACAGGTGGGAATGAGCAGTTCTTC	CASSLEADTGGNEQFF